This T cell receptor (beta chain) is drawn from a study of cytomegalovirus exposure and HLA in healthy donors. As regards this clone: As yet, its antigen is unknown.

Primers included in the PCR were 60 Vbeta and 13 Jbeta primers. Produced via immunoSEQ multiplex PCR; TCRdb's table is partial and in-frame only. Of roughly 130,000 clones in the sample, more than 80% are singletons; the top ten hold just over 2.5%. Broader study findings: A prior analysis recorded that most TCR beta V segments were productive about 87% or about 30% of the time. TRBV6-2, TRBV6-3 and some other V segments were unresolvable in 87-base-pair reads. Researchers catalogued some 160 TCR beta chains as cytomegalovirus-associated.

Healthy bone marrow donors supplied every sample. The CDR3 has 16 amino acids. Germline CDR1 and CDR2: MNHEY and SMNVEV (reference sequence). Trimming took 1 base from V and 0 from J, leaving 12 bases between them. The sequence derives from a man aged 25-45 years in good health and CMV-seronegative. The rearrangement joins TRBV27 to TRBJ1-1; D is unclear. The sample was PBMCs. The CDR3 coding sequence is TGTGCCAGCAGTTTATTACCCCCCAACTTGAACACTGAAGCTTTCTTT. This translates into CASSLLPPNLNTEAFF.